This T cell receptor beta chain was sequenced in a study of CD8+ T cells in alopecia areata (dated 2018 in TCRdb). Looking at the study overall: The treated patients, all with moderate-to-severe alopecia areata, were enrolled in an open-label pilot trial of oral tofacitinib given at 5 to 10 mg twice daily. Patients stayed on tofacitinib for 6 to 18 months and then had 6 months of follow-up off drug so that delayed response and recurrence could be assessed. For the treated patients, the SALT score, which quantifies what percentage of scalp surface area is affected, served as the measure of disease severity. In both human patients and the C3H/HeJ mouse model, the study applied high-throughput TCRbeta sequencing to look at T cell clonal expansion in alopecia areata. Human TCRbeta sequencing covered scalp tissue and sorted CD4+ and CD8+ peripheral blood T cells from patchy and totalis/universalis alopecia areata patients and healthy controls. Patients on tofacitinib were biopsied at baseline and after 4 and 24 weeks of treatment, and several of the patients also had a later scalp biopsy. Scalp clonality was compared across normal scalp (n=4), patchy alopecia areata scalp (n=8), and alopecia totalis/universalis scalp (n=8). RNA was extracted with the PAXgene miRNA kit for fixed scalp, the miRNeasy kit for PBMCs, and the RNeasy kit for mouse skin. immunoSEQ multiplex PCR using 35 Vbeta forward primers and 13 Jbeta reverse primers was used to amplify TCRbeta CDR3 regions.

For CDR1 and CDR2, the germline V gene lists SQVTM and ANQGSEA. From its cysteine to its phenylalanine, the CDR3 spans 14 amino acids. The retained sequence is limited to the CDR3, 42 bases, with the frame set at the first base. V and J lose 6 bases and 0 bases, and a span of 13 bases separates them. What the authors observed across the whole study: Many expanded lesional clones were found to persist in scalp and blood during tofacitinib treatment, and relapse after treatment cessation may be partly explained by this persistence. Shared TCR sequences between patients were less evident than in mice, which may be partly attributable to HLA diversity in the patient population. Unlike mouse skin, where gammadelta T cells dominate, normal human skin contains resident alphabeta T cells that get sequenced too, which complicates analysis of the scalp TCR repertoire. Tofacitinib significantly lowered scalp clonality and the number of expanded CD8+ clones among the top 100 scalp clones. Compared with normal scalp, lesional scalp, particularly in alopecia totalis/universalis, had higher clonality and more expanded CD8+ clones, which suggests antigenic drive. The treated cohort was small, with a single nonresponder, so links between baseline CD8+ expansion and response need larger studies.

Concerning this clone itself: The specificity of this receptor is unknown. The record has no base qualities; no much larger clone is one base away.

Receptor libraries were prepared by the immunoSEQ multiplex PCR assay. For TCR sequencing, RNA was extracted from every sample and reverse transcribed into cDNA to serve as template. SuperScript III was used for first-strand cDNA synthesis, primed with a 2:1 mix of oligo-dT and random hexamers. A synthetic immune receptor repertoire was used to measure amplification bias, and any remaining bias was corrected computationally. As for the authors' bioinformatics: Raw reads were preprocessed for error removal, and CDR3 was defined according to IMGT conventions as running from the conserved cysteine to phenylalanine. Clonality was computed as 1 minus the Shannon entropy, with the entropy normalized by log2 of the number of productive unique TCRs. Scalp TCRbeta sequences were cross-referenced with sorted blood CD4 and CD8 repertoires so that the CD4 or CD8 identity of scalp clones could be inferred. TCRdb holds this immuneACCESS table with in-frame rearrangements only. Some clones are missing; in checked studies, unresolved V genes explain under half, and the rest has no known cause. D and trimming were read from the DNA, whereas the V and J calls and clone size are those reported in that table. A total of about 190,000 clones appear in this sample, 50% to 60% of them only once. Approximately 0.63% of the sample goes to the ten largest clones.

This specimen's time point label, interpreted: around 4 weeks on oral tofacitinib. The sample's treatment or condition label, in plain terms: oral pan-JAK inhibitor, 5-10 mg twice daily. Peripheral blood and lesional scalp punch biopsies were obtained from patients with alopecia areata. After PBMCs were isolated by density centrifugation and stained for CD3, CD4 and CD8, a FACSAria was used to sort CD4+ and CD8+ T cells. The sequence was collected from a human donor with alopecia areata. This receptor chain uses TRBV29-1 and TRBJ2-3; the D gene identity is not certain. The source was CD4+ T cells sorted from blood, collected at week 4, from a patient treated with tofacitinib. The CDR3 region has the sequence CSVGRLGSTDTQYF. In nucleotide form, the sequence is TGCAGCGTCGGAAGGTTAGGTAGCACAGATACGCAGTATTTT.